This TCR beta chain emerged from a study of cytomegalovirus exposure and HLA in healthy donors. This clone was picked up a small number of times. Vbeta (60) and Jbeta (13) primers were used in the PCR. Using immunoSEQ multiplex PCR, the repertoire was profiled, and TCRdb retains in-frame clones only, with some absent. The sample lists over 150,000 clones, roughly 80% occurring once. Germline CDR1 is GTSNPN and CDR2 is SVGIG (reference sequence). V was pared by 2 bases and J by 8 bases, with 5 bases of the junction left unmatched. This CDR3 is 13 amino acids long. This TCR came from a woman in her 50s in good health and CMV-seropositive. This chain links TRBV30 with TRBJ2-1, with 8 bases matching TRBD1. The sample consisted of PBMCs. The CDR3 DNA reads TGTGCCTGGAGTAGACAGGGGTTCGATGAGCAGTTCTTC. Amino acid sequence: CAWSRQGFDEQFF.